The next 5 T cell receptor beta chains were all read from a single sample in a study of cytomegalovirus exposure and HLA in healthy donors. This PCR relied on a set of 60 Vbeta primers and 13 Jbeta primers. Assay: immunoSEQ multiplex PCR; the TCRdb copy retains only in-frame clones and omits some. Among under 150,000 clones listed, around 82% were seen once. Sequencing was carried out using PBMCs. Every receptor here comes from a woman aged 35 to 49 in good health and CMV-seropositive.

This clone was seen a handful of times. The chain has TRBV5-1 and TRBJ2-1, with D unresolved. The CDR3 spans 13 residues. V was shortened by 0 bases and J by 13 bases, with 14 bases between the two germline ends. The germline V gene encodes CDR1 SGHRS and CDR2 YFSETQ. CDR3 in DNA: TGCGCCAGCAGCTTGGGGGTAAACTATCCCCAGTTCTTC. Translation gives CASSLGVNYPQFF.

The chain combines TRBV13 with TRBJ2-1; 10 bases line up with TRBD2. Germline assignment: CDR1 PRHDT and CDR2 FYEKMQ (reference sequence). The CDR3 runs 17 residues. V shed 1 base, J shed 4 bases, and the junction held 7 bases outside the gene matches. CDR3 protein: CASSLAPRAGGYNEQFF. The CDR3 nucleotides are TGTGCCAGCAGCTTAGCCCCCAGAGCGGGAGGGTACAATGAGCAGTTCTTC.

The chain joins TRBV6-1 to TRBJ2-5, with 13 bases matching TRBD2. Germline trimming cut 8 bases from V and 2 bases from J; bases unmatched to any gene: 2. The V gene's germline CDR1 is MNHNS and CDR2 SASEGT. The CDR3 spans 14 residues. CDR3 nucleotides: TGTGCCAGCGGACTAGCGGGAGAGCAAGAGACCCAGTACTTC. Its translation: CASGLAGEQETQYF.

The V gene is TRBV5-1, the J gene TRBJ2-2; 10 bases match TRBD2. After removal of 0 bases from V and 6 bases from J, the junction contained 11 bases not matched to a gene. From germline, CDR1 is SGHRS and CDR2 YFSETQ. CDR3 length: 18 residues. CDR3 sequence: CASSLAYSSGSGPGELFF. In DNA form, the CDR3 reads TGCGCCAGCAGCTTGGCATATTCTAGCGGGAGTGGTCCCGGGGAGCTGTTTTTT.

The V gene is TRBV11-2, the J gene TRBJ2-7; the D is unclear. V was cut by 5 bases and J by 2 bases, with 13 bases left in between. Germline lookup yields CDR1 SGHAT and CDR2 FQNNGV. There are 14 residues in the CDR3. The chain's CDR3 is CASSPRYQAYEQYF. The CDR3 DNA reads TGTGCCAGCAGCCCCCGGTACCAAGCCTACGAGCAGTACTTC.